Each of the 3 T cell receptor beta chains below was sequenced from the same sample in a study of cytomegalovirus exposure and HLA in healthy donors. PCR employed 60 Vbeta and 13 Jbeta primers. Data came from immunoSEQ multiplex PCR; TCRdb stores just in-frame clones and leaves some out. Here the sample table reports some 130,000 clones. Sequencing was performed on PBMCs. Receptors originate from a woman between 40 and 50 years old in good health and CMV-seropositive.

The gene calls are TRBV7-2 and TRBJ1-1; 7 bases are a match to TRBD1. The CDR3 spans 16 residues. CDR1 and CDR2 from the germline V gene are SGHTA and FQGNSA. Unmatched junction bases numbered 8, after V lost 3 bases and J lost 1 base. This CDR3 is CASSFYRGSRNTEAFF. CDR3 in DNA: TGTGCCAGCAGCTTTTACAGGGGAAGTAGGAACACTGAAGCTTTCTTT.

The chain's CDR3 is CASSPSGANYNEQFF. The CDR3 DNA follows: TGTGCCAGCAGCCCGAGCGGGGCAAATTACAATGAGCAGTTCTTC. The chain joins TRBV9 to TRBJ2-1; 7 bases map to TRBD2. Germline-derived CDR1 and CDR2 are SGDLS and YYNGEE. This CDR3 comprises 15 residues. Trimming cost V 4 bases and J 4 bases; bases outside gene matches: 8.

The chain uses TRBV6-4 and TRBJ2-1; 9 bases match TRBD2. The CDR3 extends over 17 amino acids. After removal of 2 bases from V and 8 bases from J, the junction contained 13 bases not matched to a gene. Looked up from germline, CDR1 is MRHNA and CDR2 is SNTAGT. CDR3 region: CASSDGVAGDGRHEQFF. The DNA for the CDR3 is TGTGCCAGCAGTGACGGGGTAGCGGGAGATGGGCGGCATGAGCAGTTCTTC.